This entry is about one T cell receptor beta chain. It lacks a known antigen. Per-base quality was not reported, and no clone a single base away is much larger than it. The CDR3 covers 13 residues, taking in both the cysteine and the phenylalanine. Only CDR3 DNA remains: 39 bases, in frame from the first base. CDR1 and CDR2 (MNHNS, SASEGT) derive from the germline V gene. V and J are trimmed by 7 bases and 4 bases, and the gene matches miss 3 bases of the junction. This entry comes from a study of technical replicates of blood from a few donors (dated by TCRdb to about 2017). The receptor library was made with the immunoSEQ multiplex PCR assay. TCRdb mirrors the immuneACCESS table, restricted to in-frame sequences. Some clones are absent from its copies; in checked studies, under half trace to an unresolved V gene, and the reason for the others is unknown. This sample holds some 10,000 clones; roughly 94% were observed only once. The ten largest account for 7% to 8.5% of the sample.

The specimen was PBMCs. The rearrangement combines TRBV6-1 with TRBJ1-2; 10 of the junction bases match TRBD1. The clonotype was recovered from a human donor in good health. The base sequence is TGTGCCAGCACGACAGGGGGCGGCTATGGCTACACCTTC. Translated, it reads CASTTGGGYGYTF.